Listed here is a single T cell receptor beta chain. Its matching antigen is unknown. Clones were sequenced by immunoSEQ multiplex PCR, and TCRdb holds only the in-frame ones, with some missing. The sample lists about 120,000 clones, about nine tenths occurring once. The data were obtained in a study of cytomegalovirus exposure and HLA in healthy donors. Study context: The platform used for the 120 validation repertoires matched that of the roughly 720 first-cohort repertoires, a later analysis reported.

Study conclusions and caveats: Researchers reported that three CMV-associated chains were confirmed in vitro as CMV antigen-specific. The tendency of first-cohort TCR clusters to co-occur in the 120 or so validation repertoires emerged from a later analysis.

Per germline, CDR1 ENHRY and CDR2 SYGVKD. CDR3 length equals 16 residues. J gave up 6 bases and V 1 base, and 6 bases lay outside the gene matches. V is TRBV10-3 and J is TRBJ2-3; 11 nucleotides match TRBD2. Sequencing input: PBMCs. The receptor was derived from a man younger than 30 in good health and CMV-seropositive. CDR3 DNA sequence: TGTGCCATCAGTGAGTTTAGCGGGGGGGGCATGGATACGCAGTATTTT. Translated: CAISEFSGGGMDTQYF.